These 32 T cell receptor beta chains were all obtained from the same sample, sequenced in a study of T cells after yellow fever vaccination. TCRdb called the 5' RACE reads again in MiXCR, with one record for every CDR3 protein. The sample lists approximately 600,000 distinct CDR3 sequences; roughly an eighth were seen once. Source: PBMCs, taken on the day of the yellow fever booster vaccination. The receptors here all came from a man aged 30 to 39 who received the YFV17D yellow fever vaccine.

The CDR3 is CASTPSRGQGASNIQYF. CDR3 nucleotide sequence: TGTGCCAGCACCCCCTCAAGGGGACAGGGGGCGAGTAACATTCAGTACTTC. The chain is built from TRBV7-8 and TRBJ2-4; TRBD1 agrees at 12 bases. Germline CDR1 SGHVS, CDR2 FQNEAQ. With 7 bases clipped from V and 7 bases from J, the junction kept 14 bases outside the gene matches. The CDR3 length is 17 residues.

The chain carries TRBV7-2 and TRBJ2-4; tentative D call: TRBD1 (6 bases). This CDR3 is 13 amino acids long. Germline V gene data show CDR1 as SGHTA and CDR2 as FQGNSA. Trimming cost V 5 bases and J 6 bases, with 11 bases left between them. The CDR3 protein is CASSPGTRNIQYF. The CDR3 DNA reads TGTGCCAGCAGCCCCGGGACAAGAAACATTCAGTACTTC.

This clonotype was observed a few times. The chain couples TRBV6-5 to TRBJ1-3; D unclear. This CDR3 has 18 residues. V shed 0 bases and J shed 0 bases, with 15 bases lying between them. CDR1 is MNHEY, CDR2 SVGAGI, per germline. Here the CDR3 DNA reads TGTGCCAGCAGTTACTCGAGTGCCAGCAAAGACTCTGGAAACACCATATATTTT. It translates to CASSYSSASKDSGNTIYF.

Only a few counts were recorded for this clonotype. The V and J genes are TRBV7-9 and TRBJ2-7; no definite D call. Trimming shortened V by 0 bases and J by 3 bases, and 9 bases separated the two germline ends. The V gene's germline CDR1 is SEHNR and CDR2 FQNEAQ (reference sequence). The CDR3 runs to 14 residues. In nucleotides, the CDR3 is TGTGCCAGCAGCTTAGCAGGAATGGACTACGAGCAGTACTTC. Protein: CASSLAGMDYEQYF.

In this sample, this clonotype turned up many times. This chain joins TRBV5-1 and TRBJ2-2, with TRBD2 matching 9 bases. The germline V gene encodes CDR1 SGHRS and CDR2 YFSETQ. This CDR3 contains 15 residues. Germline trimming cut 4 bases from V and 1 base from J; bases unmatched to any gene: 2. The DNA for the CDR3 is TGCGCCAGCAGCCGTAGCGGGGGGAACACCGGGGAGCTGTTTTTT. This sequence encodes CASSRSGGNTGELFF.

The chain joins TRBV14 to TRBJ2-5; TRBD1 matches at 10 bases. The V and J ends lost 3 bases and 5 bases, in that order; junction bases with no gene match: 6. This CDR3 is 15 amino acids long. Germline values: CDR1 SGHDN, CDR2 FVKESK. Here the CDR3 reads CASSQPRGQGETQYF. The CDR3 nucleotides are TGTGCCAGCAGCCAGCCAAGGGGACAGGGGGAGACCCAGTACTTC.

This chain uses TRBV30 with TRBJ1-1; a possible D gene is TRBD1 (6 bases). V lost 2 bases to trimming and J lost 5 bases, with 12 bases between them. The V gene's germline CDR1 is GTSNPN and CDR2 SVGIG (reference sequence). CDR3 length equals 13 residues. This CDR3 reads CAWSLRGDTEAFF. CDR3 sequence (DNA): TGTGCCTGGAGTCTAAGGGGGGATACTGAAGCTTTCTTT. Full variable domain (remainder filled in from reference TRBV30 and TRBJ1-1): SQTIHQWPATLVQPVGSPLSLECTVEGTSNPNLYWYRQAAGRGLQLLFYSVGIGQISSEVPQNLSASRPQDRQFILSSKKLLLSDSGFYLCAWSLRGDTEAFFGQGTRLTVV.

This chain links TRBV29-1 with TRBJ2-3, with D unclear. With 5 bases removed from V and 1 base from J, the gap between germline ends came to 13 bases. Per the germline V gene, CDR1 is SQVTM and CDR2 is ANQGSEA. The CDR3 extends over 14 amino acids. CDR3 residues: CSVLPFRGTDTQYF. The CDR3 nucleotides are TGCAGCGTTCTCCCGTTTAGAGGCACAGATACGCAGTATTTT.

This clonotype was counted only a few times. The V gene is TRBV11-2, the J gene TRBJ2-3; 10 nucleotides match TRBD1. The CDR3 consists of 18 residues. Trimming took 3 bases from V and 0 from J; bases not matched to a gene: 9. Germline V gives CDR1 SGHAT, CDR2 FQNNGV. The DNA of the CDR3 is TGTGCCAGCAGCTTCAACCCAGGGACAGGGGCTAGCACAGATACGCAGTATTTT. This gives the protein CASSFNPGTGASTDTQYF.

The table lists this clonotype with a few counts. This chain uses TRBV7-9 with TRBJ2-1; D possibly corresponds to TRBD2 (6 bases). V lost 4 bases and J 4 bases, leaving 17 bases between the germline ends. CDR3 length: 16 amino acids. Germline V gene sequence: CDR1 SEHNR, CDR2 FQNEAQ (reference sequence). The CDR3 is CASSSVGGDSYNEQFF. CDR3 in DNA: TGTGCCAGCAGCTCGGTGGGGGGAGACAGTTACAATGAGCAGTTCTTC.

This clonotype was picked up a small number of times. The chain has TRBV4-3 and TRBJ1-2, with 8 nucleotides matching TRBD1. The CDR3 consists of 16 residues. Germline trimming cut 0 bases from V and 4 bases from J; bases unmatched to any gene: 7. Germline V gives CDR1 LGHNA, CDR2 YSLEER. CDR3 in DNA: TGCGCCAGCAGCCAAGAGTGGCAGGGGGCCCCCTATGGCTACACCTTC. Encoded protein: CASSQEWQGAPYGYTF.

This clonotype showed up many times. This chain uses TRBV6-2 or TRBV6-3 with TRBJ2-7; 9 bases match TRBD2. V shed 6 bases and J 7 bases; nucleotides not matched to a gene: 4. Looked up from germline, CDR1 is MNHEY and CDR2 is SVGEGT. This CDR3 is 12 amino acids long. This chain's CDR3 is CASRVAGVEQYF. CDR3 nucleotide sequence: TGTGCCAGCAGAGTAGCGGGAGTAGAGCAGTACTTC.

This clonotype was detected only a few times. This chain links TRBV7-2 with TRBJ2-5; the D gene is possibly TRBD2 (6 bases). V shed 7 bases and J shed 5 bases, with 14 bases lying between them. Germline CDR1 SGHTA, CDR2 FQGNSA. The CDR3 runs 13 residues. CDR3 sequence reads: CASTLGGRETQYF. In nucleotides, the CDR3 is TGTGCCAGCACCCTGGGAGGACGGGAGACCCAGTACTTC.

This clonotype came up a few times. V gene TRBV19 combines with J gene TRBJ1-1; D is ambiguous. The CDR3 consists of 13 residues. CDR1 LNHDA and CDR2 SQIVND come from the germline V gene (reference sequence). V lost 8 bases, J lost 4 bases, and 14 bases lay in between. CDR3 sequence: CASFRARGTEAFF. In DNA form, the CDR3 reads TGTGCCAGTTTTCGGGCCCGGGGCACTGAAGCTTTCTTT.

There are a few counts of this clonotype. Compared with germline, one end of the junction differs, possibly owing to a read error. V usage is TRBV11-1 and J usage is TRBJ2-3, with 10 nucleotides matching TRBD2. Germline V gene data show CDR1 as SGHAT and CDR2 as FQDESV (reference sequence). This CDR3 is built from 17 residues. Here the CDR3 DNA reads TGCACCACCCAAAATAAAAAAGCGGGAGGGCCTGAAGATACGCAGTATTTT. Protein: CTTQNKKAGGPEDTQYF. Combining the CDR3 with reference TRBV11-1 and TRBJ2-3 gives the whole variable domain EAEVAQSPRYKITEKSQAVAFWCDPISGHATLYWYRQILGQGPELLVQFQDESVVDDSQLPKDRFSAERLKGVDSTLKIQPAELGDSAMYLCTTQNKKAGGPEDTQYFGPGTRLTVL.

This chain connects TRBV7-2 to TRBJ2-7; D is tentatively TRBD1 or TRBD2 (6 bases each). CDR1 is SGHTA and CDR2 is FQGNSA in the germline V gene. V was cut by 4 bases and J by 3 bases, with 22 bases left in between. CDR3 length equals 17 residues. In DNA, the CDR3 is TGTGCCAGCAGCTCGAGGGGGTCAGGGATGGGGGGCTACGAGCAGTACTTC. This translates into CASSSRGSGMGGYEQYF.

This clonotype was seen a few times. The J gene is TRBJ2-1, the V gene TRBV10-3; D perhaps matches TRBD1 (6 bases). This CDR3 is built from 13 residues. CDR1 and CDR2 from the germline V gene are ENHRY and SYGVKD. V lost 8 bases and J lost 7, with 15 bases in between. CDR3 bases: TGTGCCATCGGGGGCCTTGAGGCAAATGAGCAGTTCTTC. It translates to CAIGGLEANEQFF.

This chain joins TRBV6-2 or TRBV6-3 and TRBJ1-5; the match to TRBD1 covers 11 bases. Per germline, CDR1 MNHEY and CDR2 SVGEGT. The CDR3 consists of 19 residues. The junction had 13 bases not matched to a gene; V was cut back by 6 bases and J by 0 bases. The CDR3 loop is CASRGLGQGAEHSNQPQHF. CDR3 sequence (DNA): TGTGCCAGCAGAGGTCTCGGACAGGGGGCCGAACATAGCAATCAGCCCCAGCATTTT.

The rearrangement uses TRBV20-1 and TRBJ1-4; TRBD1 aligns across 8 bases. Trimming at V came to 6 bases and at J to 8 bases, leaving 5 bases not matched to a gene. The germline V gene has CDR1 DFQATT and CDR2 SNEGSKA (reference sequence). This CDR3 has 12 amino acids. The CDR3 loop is CSARDRTEKLFF. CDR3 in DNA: TGCAGTGCCAGGGACAGGACCGAAAAACTGTTTTTT.

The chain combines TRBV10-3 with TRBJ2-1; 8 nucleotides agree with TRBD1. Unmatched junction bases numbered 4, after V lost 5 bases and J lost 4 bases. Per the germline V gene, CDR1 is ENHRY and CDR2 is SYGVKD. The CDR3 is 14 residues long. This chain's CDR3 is CAISPGGRYNEQFF. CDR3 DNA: TGTGCCATCAGTCCAGGGGGCCGTTACAATGAGCAGTTCTTC.

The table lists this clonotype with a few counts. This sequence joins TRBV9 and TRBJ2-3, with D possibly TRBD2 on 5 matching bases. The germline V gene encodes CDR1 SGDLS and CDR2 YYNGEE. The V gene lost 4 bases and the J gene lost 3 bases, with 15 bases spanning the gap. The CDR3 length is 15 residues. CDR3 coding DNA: TGTGCCAGCAGCCGGACTGGGCAGGAAACAGATACGCAGTATTTT. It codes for CASSRTGQETDTQYF. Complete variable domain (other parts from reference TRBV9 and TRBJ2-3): DSGVTQTPKHLITATGQRVTLRCSPRSGDLSVYWYQQSLDQGLQFLIQYYNGEERAKGNILERFSAQQFPDLHSELNLSSLELGDSALYFCASSRTGQETDTQYFGPGTRLTVL.

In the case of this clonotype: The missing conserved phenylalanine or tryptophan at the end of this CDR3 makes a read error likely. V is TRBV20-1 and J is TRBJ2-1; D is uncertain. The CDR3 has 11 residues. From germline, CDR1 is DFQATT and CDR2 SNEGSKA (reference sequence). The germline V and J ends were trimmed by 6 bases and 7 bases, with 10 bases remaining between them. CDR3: CSAALWNEQFI. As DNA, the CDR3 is TGCAGTGCGGCCTTATGGAATGAGCAGTTCATC.

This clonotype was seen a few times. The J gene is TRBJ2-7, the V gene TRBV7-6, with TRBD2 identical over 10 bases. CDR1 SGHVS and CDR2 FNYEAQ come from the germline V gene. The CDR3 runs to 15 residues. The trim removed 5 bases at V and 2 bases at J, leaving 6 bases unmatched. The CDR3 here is CASSPQLAGTYEQYF. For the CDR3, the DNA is TGTGCCAGCAGCCCCCAACTAGCGGGGACCTACGAGCAGTACTTC.

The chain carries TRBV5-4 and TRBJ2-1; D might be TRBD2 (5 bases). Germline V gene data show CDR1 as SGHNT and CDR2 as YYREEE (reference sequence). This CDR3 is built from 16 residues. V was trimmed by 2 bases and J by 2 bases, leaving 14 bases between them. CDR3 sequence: CASSFKAVMTYNEQFF. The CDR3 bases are TGTGCCAGCAGCTTTAAAGCGGTAATGACCTACAATGAGCAGTTCTTC. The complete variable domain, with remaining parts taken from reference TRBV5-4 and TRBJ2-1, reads ETGVTQSPTHLIKTRGQQVTLRCSSQSGHNTVSWYQQALGQGPQFIFQYYREEENGRGNFPPRFSGLQFPNYSSELNVNALELDDSALYLCASSFKAVMTYNEQFFGPGTRLTVL.

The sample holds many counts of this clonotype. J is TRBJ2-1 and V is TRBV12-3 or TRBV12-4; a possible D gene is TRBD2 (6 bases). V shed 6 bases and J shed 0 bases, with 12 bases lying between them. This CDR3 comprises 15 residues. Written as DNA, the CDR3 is TGTGCCAGCAGCTTGGACGGGAGCTCCTACAATGAGCAGTTCTTC. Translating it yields CASSLDGSSYNEQFF.

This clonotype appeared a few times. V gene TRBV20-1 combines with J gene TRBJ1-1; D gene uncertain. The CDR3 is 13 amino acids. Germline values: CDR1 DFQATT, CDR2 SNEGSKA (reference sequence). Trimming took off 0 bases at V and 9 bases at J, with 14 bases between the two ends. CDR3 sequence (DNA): TGCAGTGCTAGAGATCGCTTCCTCGGGCAAGCTTTCTTT. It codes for CSARDRFLGQAFF.

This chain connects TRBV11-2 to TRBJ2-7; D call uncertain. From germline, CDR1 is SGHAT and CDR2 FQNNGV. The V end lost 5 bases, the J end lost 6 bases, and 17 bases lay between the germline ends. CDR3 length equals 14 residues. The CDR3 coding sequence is TGTGCCAGCAGCCAAATCGGGCGGTCGAGCGAGCAGTACTTC. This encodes CASSQIGRSSEQYF.

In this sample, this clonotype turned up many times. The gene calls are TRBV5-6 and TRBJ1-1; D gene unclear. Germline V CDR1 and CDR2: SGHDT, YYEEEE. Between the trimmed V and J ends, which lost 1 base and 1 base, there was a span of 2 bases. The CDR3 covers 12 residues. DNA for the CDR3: TGTGCCAGCAGCTTGTCGAACACTGAAGCTTTCTTT. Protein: CASSLSNTEAFF.

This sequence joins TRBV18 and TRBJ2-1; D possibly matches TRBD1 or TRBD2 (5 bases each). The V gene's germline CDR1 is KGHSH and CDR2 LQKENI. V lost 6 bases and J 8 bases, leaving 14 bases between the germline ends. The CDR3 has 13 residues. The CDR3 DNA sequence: TGTGCCAGCTCTGGGGGAGTTGGCTATGAGCAGTTCTTC. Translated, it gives CASSGGVGYEQFF.

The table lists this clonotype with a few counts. The CDR3, as DNA: TGCGCCAGCAGCTCTTTCGTAGGGAGAGTTACTGAAGCTTTCTTT. This encodes CASSSFVGRVTEAFF. The rearrangement joins TRBV5-1 to TRBJ1-1; no firm D call. From germline, CDR1 is SGHRS and CDR2 YFSETQ. This CDR3 region has 15 residues. The V end lost 3 bases, the J end lost 5 bases, and 17 bases lay between the germline ends.

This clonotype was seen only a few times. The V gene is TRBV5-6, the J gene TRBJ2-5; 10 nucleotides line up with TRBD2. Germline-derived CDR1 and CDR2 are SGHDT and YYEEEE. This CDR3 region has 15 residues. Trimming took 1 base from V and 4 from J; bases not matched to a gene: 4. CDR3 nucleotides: TGTGCCAGCAGCTTGTTAGCGGGAGGCCGAGAGACCCAGTACTTC. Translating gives CASSLLAGGRETQYF.

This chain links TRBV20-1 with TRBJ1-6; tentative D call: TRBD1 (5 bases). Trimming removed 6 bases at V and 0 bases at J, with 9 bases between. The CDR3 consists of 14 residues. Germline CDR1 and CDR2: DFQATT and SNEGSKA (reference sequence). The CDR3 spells CSATGTSYNSPLHF. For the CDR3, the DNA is TGCAGTGCCACCGGGACCTCCTATAATTCACCCCTCCACTTT.